There are a few counts of the clone carrying this TCR beta chain. Its antigen remains unknown. The CDR3 totals 15 residues. V lost 2 bases and J lost 3, with 11 bases in between. CDR1 and CDR2 (germline): MDHEN, SYDVKM. This specimen comes from a study of response to subunit inactivated influenza vaccine. Findings of the study overall: The authors put forward the suggestion that each seasonal influenza vaccination may bring in only a limited number of new T cells.

Each CDR3 protein is one row after TCRdb ran MiXCR on the RT-PCR reads. The sample lists 650,000 to 800,000 distinct CDR3 sequences; around 18% were seen once. Material: PBMCs from blood, obtained roughly 5 days after vaccination. The chain joins TRBV28 to TRBJ1-5, with D perhaps TRBD1 (5 bases). The source is a man aged 50 to 60 who received an inactivated influenza vaccine. The CDR3 spells CASSLVRGFNQPQHF. For the CDR3, the DNA is TGTGCCAGCAGTTTAGTAAGGGGCTTCAATCAGCCCCAGCATTTT.